At least ten counts were recorded for the clone carrying this TCR beta chain. The V segment lost 3 bases and the J segment 5 bases; nucleotides outside the gene matches: 5. Germline loops: CDR1 KGHDR, CDR2 SFDVKD. The CDR3 loop spans 16 amino acids. The record originates from a study of spatial heterogeneity in lung cancer. One entry per CDR3 protein, called by TCRdb with MiXCR from the 5' RACE reads. This sample carries roughly 120,000 distinct CDR3 sequences, more than 10% of them seen once, and the ten largest clones take over 15%. Stated time point: blood at routine non-recurrence follow-up after resection. In each case, whole RNA from tumor, nontumor lung or frozen PBMC was sequenced unsorted.

The chain is built from TRBV24-1 and TRBJ2-2; TRBD1 matches 10 bases. Specimen: PBMCs, collected at follow-up. The receptor was derived from a male donor with early-stage non-small cell lung cancer. CDR3 nucleotide sequence: TGTGCCACCAGTGATCCGGGACAGGGGAATACCGGGGAGCTGTTTTTT. Its protein product is CATSDPGQGNTGELFF.